This T cell receptor (beta chain) is drawn from a study of blood T cell repertoires in COVID-19. Looking at the study overall: T cells, B-cell-depleted T cells, or PBMCs supplied cDNA or gDNA.

Sequencing was performed with immunoSEQ multiplex PCR; in TCRdb, only in-frame clones are kept and a portion is missing. The sample holds roughly 100,000 clones, roughly three quarters seen once. This CDR3 region has 13 residues. Germline CDR1 is DFQATT and CDR2 is SNEGSKA (reference sequence). The V end was cut by 3 bases, the J end by 8 bases, with 15 bases between. V usage is TRBV20-1 and J usage is TRBJ2-3, with D possibly being TRBD2 (6 bases). What was sequenced was peripheral blood. The TCR comes from a woman over 75 with acute or convalescent COVID-19. CDR3 in DNA: TGCAGTGCTAGTCTCGGGGGTTTTGGTACGCAGTATTTT. Residues: CSASLGGFGTQYF.